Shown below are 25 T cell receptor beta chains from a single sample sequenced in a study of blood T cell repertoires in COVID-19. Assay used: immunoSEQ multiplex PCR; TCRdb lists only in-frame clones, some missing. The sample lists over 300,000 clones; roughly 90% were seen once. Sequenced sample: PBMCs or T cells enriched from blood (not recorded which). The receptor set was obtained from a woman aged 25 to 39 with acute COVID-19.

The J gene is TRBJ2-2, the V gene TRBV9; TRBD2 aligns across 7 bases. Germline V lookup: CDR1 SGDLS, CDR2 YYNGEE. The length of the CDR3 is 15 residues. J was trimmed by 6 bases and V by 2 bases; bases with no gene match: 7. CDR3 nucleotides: TGTGCCAGCAGCGTCGGGACTACTGGGCCCGGGGAGCTGTTTTTT. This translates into CASSVGTTGPGELFF. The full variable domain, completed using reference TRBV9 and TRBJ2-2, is DSGVTQTPKHLITATGQRVTLRCSPRSGDLSVYWYQQSLDQGLQFLIQYYNGEERAKGNILERFSAQQFPDLHSELNLSSLELGDSALYFCASSVGTTGPGELFFGEGSRLTVL.

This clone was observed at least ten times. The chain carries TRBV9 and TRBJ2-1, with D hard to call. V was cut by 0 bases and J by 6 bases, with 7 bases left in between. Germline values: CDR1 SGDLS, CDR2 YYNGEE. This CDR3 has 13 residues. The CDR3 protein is CASSVGQVNEQFF. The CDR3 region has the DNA TGTGCCAGCAGCGTAGGACAAGTCAATGAGCAGTTCTTC.

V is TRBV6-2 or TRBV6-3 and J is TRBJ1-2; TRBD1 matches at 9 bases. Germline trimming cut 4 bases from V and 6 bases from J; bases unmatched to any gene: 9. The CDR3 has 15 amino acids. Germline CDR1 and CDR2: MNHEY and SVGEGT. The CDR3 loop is CASSSRDRVFNGYTF. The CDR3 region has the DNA TGTGCCAGCAGTTCCAGGGACAGGGTCTTTAATGGCTACACCTTC.

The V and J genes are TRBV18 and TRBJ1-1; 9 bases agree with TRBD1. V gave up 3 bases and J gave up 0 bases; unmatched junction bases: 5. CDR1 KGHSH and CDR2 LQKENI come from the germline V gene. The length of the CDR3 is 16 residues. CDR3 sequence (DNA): TGTGCCAGCTCACCCGTCACAGGGGGCATGAACACTGAAGCTTTCTTT. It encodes CASSPVTGGMNTEAFF.

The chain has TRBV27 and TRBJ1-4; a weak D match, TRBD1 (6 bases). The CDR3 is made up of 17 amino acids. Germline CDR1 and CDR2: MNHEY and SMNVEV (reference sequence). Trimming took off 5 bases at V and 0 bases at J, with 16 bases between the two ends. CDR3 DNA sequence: TGTGCCAGCAGTCCATTGGACAGAGTTGCAACTAATGAAAAACTGTTTTTT. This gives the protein CASSPLDRVATNEKLFF.

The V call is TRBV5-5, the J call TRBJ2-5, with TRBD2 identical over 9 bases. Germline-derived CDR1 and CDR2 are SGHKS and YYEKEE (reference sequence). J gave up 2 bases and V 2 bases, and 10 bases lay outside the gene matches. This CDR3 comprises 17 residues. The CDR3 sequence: CASSLSTQRGAQETQYF. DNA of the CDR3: TGTGCCAGCAGCTTATCAACCCAGCGGGGGGCTCAAGAGACCCAGTACTTC.

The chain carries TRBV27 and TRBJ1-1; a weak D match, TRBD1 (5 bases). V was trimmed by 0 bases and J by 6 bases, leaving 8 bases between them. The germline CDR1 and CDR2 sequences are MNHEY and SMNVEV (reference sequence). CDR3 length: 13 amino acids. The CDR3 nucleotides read TGTGCCAGCAGTTTATCCGGGGGAGCTGAAGCTTTCTTT. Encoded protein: CASSLSGGAEAFF.

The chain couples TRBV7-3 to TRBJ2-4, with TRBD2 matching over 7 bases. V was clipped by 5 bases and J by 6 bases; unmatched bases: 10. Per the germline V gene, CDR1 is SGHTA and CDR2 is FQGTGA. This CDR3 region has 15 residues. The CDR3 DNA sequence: TGTGCCAGCAGCCCGGGGCGGGGGAATGCAAACATTCAGTACTTC. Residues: CASSPGRGNANIQYF.

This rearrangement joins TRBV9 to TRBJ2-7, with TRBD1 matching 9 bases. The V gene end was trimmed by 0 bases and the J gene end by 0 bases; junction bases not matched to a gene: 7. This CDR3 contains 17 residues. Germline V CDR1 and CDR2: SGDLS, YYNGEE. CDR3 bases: TGTGCCAGCAGCGTAGCTATGGGGACAGGGAGCTCCTACGAGCAGTACTTC. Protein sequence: CASSVAMGTGSSYEQYF. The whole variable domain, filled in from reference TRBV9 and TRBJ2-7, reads DSGVTQTPKHLITATGQRVTLRCSPRSGDLSVYWYQQSLDQGLQFLIQYYNGEERAKGNILERFSAQQFPDLHSELNLSSLELGDSALYFCASSVAMGTGSSYEQYFGPGTRLTVT.

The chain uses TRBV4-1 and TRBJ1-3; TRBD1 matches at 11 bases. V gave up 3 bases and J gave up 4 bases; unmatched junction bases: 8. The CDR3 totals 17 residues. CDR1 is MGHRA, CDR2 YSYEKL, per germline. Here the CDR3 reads CASSHRTGGNSGNTIYF. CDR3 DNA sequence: TGCGCCAGCAGCCACCGGACAGGGGGCAATTCGGGAAACACCATATATTTT.

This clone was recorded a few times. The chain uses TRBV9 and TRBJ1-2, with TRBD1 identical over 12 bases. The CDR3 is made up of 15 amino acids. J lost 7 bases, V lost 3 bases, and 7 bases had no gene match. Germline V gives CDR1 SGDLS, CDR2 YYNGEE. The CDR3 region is CASSGPGQGASGYTF. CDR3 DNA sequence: TGTGCCAGCAGCGGGCCGGGACAGGGGGCGTCTGGCTACACCTTC.

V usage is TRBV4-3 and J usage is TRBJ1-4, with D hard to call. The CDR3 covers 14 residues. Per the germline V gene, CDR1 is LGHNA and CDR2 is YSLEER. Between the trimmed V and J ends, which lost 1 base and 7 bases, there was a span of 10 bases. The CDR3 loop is CASSQGGGGEKLFF. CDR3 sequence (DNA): TGCGCCAGCAGCCAAGGGGGAGGTGGTGAAAAACTGTTTTTT.

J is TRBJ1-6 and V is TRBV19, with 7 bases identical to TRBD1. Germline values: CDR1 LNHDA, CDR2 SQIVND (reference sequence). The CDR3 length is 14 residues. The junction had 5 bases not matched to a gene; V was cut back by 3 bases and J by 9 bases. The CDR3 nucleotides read TGTGCCAGTAGTATTACAGGGGCGAGTTCACCCCTCCACTTT. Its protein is CASSITGASSPLHF.

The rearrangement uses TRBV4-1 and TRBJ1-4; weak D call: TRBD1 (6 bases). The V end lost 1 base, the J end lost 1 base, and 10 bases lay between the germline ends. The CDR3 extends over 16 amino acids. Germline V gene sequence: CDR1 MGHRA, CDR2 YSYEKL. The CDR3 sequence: CASSQGRGGTNEKLFF. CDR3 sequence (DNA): TGCGCCAGCAGCCAAGGCAGGGGTGGAACTAATGAAAAACTGTTTTTT.

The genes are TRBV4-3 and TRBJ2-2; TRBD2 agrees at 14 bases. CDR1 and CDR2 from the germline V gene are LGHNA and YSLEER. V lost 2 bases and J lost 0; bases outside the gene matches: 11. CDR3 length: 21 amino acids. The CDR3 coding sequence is TGCGCCAGCAGCCAACTTCGACTAGCGGGGGGGCGAATTACGAACACCGGGGAGCTGTTTTTT. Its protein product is CASSQLRLAGGRITNTGELFF.

For the CDR3, the DNA is TGCGCCAGCAGCGGGCACGTCGAGCGGGGGAGCACAGATACGCAGTATTTT. This translates into CASSGHVERGSTDTQYF. The V gene is TRBV5-1, the J gene TRBJ2-3, with 8 nucleotides matching TRBD2. V shed 4 bases and J 0 bases; nucleotides not matched to a gene: 10. Germline-derived CDR1 and CDR2 are SGHRS and YFSETQ. The length of the CDR3 is 17 residues.

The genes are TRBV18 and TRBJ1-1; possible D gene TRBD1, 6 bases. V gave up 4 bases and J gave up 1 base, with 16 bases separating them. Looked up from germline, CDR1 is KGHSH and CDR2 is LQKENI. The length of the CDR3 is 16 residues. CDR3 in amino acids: CASSLRDIGTNTEAFF. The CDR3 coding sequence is TGTGCCAGCTCACTTAGGGACATCGGAACGAACACTGAAGCTTTCTTT.

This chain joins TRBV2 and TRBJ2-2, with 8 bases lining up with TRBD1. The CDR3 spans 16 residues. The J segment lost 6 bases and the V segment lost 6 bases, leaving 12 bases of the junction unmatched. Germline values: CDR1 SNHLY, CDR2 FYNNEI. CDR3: CASSKIQGARAGELFF. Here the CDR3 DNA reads TGTGCCAGCAGCAAAATTCAGGGGGCCCGGGCCGGGGAGCTGTTTTTT.

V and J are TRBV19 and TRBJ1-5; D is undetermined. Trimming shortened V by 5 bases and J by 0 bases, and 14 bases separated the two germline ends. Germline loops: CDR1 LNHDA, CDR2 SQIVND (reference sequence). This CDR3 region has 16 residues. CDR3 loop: CASSPQAEFSNQPQHF. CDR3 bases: TGTGCCAGTAGTCCCCAGGCAGAGTTTAGCAATCAGCCCCAGCATTTT.

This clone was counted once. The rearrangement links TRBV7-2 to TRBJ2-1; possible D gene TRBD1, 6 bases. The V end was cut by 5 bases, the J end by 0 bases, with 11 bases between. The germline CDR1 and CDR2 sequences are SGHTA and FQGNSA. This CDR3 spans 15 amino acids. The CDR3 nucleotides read TGTGCCAGCAGCGACAGGATCAGCTCCTACAATGAGCAGTTCTTC. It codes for CASSDRISSYNEQFF.

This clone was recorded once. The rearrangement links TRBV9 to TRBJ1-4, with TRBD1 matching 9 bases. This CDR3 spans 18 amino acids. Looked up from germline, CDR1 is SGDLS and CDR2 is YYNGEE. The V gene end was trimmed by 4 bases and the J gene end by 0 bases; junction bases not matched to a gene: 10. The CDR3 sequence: CASSPRTGAFSTNEKLFF. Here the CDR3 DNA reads TGTGCCAGCAGCCCAAGGACAGGGGCCTTTTCAACTAATGAAAAACTGTTTTTT.

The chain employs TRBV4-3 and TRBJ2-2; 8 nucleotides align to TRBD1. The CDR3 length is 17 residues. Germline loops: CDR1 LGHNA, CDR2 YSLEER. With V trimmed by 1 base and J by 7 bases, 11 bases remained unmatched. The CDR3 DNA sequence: TGCGCCAGCAGCCAAGGGACAGGGAACCCTGGGGGCGGGGAGCTGTTTTTT. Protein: CASSQGTGNPGGGELFF.

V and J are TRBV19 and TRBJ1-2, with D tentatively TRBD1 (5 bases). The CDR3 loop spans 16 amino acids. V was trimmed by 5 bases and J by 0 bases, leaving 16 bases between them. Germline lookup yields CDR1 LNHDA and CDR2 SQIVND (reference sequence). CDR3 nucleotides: TGTGCCAGTAGTTCCGGACCCGGGGGAGCTAACTATGGCTACACCTTC. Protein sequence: CASSSGPGGANYGYTF.

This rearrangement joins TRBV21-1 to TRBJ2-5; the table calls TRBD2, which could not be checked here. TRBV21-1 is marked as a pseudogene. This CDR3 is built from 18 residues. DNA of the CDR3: TGTGCCAGCAGCAAAGTGGGTAGCGGGGGGGCCGAGCAAGAGACCCAGTACTTC. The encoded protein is CASSKVGSGGAEQETQYF.

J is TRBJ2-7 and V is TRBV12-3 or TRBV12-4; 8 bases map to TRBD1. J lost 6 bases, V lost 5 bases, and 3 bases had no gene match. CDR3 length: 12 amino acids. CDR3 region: CASSRTGTEQYF. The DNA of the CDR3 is TGTGCCAGCAGTAGGACAGGGACCGAGCAGTACTTC.